This entry lists 22 T cell receptor beta chains sequenced from one sample in a study of T cells in Graves' hyperthyroidism and ophthalmopathy. Researchers amplified the TCR beta CDR3 regions from RNA transcripts. The HTBI set primed first-round TCR CDR3 RT-PCR. TCRdb redid the calling of the multiplex PCR reads with MiXCR, one entry per CDR3 protein. The sample consists of a few hundred thousand distinct CDR3 sequences, approximately 44% of them appearing once. The specimen was peripheral blood or thyroid tissue (not recorded which). These receptors all come from a woman aged 18-35 years with Graves' hyperthyroidism.

V gene TRBV19 combines with J gene TRBJ1-1; the D is unclear. CDR1 LNHDA and CDR2 SQIVND come from the germline V gene (reference sequence). The CDR3 contains 13 residues. The germline V and J ends were trimmed by 7 bases and 1 base, with 10 bases remaining between them. The DNA for the CDR3 is TGTGCCAGTACAAGGGAGGGGAACACTGAAGCTTTCTTT. Its protein product is CASTREGNTEAFF.

This clonotype showed up many times. The rearrangement uses TRBV12-3 or TRBV12-4 and TRBJ1-4; D uncertain. Trimming removed 5 bases from V and 4 bases from J, with 11 bases in between. The CDR3 is made up of 14 amino acids. The CDR3 spells CASSPTSVNEKLFF. The CDR3 DNA is TGTGCCAGCAGTCCGACGAGCGTTAATGAAAAACTGTTTTTT.

Worth noting for this clonotype: Being one base from a much bigger clone, this may be a read error. The rearrangement links TRBV4-1 to TRBJ1-5, with a possible D match to TRBD1 (5 bases). V lost 5 bases and J lost 1, with 12 bases in between. CDR1 is MGHRA, CDR2 YSYEKL, per germline. There are 15 residues in the CDR3. The CDR3 spells CASSKGRGSNQPQHF. The DNA of the CDR3 is TGCGCCAGCAGCAAGGGACGGGGGAGCAATCAGCCCCAGCATTTT.

There are many counts of this clonotype. The V gene is TRBV5-8, the J gene TRBJ1-2; 8 bases line up with TRBD1. Per the germline V gene, CDR1 is SGHTS and CDR2 is YDEGEE. The CDR3 covers 15 residues. Losses at the gene ends were 0 bases for V and 4 bases for J; bases not matched to a gene: 5. The CDR3 sequence: CASSLEAGGVYGYTF. DNA for the CDR3: TGTGCCAGCAGCTTGGAGGCAGGGGGCGTCTATGGCTACACCTTC.

As concerns this clonotype: A much more abundant neighbour one base away suggests this may be a read error. V and J are TRBV12-3 or TRBV12-4 and TRBJ2-7, with no clear D. This CDR3 is 12 amino acids long. CDR3 protein: CASTNPSYEQCF. In nucleotides, the CDR3 is TGTGCCAGCACCAATCCCTCCTACGAGCAGTGCTTC.

The chain has TRBV5-1 and TRBJ1-6, with 10 nucleotides matching TRBD1. The ends lost 3 bases at V and 4 bases at J; junction bases unmatched: 1. CDR1 and CDR2 from the germline V gene are SGHRS and YFSETQ. This CDR3 region has 15 residues. In nucleotides, the CDR3 is TGCGCCAGCAGCTGGACAGGGGGATATAATTCACCCCTCCACTTT. This gives the protein CASSWTGGYNSPLHF. The full variable domain, in which reference TRBV5-1 and TRBJ1-6 provide the parts outside the CDR3, is KAGVTQTPRYLIKTRGQQVTLSCSPISGHRSVSWYQQTPGQGLQFLFEYFSETQRNKGNFPGRFSGRQFSNSRSEMNVSTLELGDSALYLCASSWTGGYNSPLHFGNGTRLTVT.

As for this clonotype: This may be a read error, as it is one base from a much larger clone. Because the CDR3 is missing its conserved closing phenylalanine or tryptophan, this is likely a read error. The chain combines TRBV9 with TRBJ2-5; the D is unclear. Germline-derived CDR1 and CDR2 are SGDLS and YYNGEE. Deletions cut 1 base from V and 0 bases from J, with 7 bases between. The CDR3 is 14 residues long. Here the CDR3 DNA reads TGTGCCAGCAGCGTACAAGCGCACCAAGAGACCCAGTACTCC. Its translation: CASSVQAHQETQYS.

This clonotype showed up many times. The J gene is TRBJ1-6, the V gene TRBV12-3 or TRBV12-4; 9 bases are shared with TRBD1. The CDR3 contains 14 residues. J gave up 7 bases and V 7 bases, and 5 bases lay outside the gene matches. This chain's CDR3 is CASIPGTGNSPLHF. Here the CDR3 DNA reads TGTGCCAGCATTCCCGGGACAGGGAATTCACCCCTCCACTTT.

This rearrangement joins TRBV18 to TRBJ2-7; TRBD2 aligns across 10 bases. V lost 0 bases to trimming and J lost 3 bases; unmatched junction nucleotides: 2. The germline gives CDR1 KGHSH, CDR2 LQKENI. The CDR3 runs to 15 residues. The CDR3 region is CASSPPGLARYEQYF. The CDR3 DNA reads TGTGCCAGCTCACCACCGGGACTAGCGCGCTACGAGCAGTACTTC.

CDR3 amino acids: CASSMYQGSGEQYF. CDR3 bases: TGTGCCAGCAGTATGTATCAGGGCTCGGGCGAGCAGTACTTC. The V and J genes are TRBV6-6 and TRBJ2-7, with D perhaps TRBD1 (5 bases). V was cut by 5 bases and J by 6 bases, with 17 bases left in between. Germline V CDR1 and CDR2: MNHNY, SVGAGI (reference sequence). CDR3 length equals 14 residues.

The chain recombines TRBV20-1 with TRBJ1-4, with 9 bases aligning to TRBD1. V lost 6 bases, J lost 5 bases, and 10 bases stayed unmatched. This CDR3 has 15 amino acids. Germline V gene data show CDR1 as DFQATT and CDR2 as SNEGSKA (reference sequence). The CDR3 region has the DNA TGCAGTGCACAGACTAGCGGGACAGGGAATGAAAAACTGTTTTTT. Encoded protein: CSAQTSGTGNEKLFF.

The rearrangement links TRBV7-3 to TRBJ1-1, with 7 positions matching TRBD1. Germline CDR1 reads SGHTA; CDR2 reads FQGTGA. Trimming cost V 6 bases and J 12 bases; bases outside gene matches: 19. CDR3 length: 15 amino acids. The CDR3 coding sequence is TGTGCCAGCAGTTACGTATCAGGGGGGGGCACTGAGACTTTCTTT. This gives the protein CASSYVSGGGTETFF.

The genes are TRBV24-1 and TRBJ2-7; 9 bases are shared with TRBD2. The DNA matches TRBJ2-1 better at its end, which makes the J call doubtful. This CDR3 spans 19 amino acids. The V gene's germline CDR1 is KGHDR and CDR2 SFDVKD. In DNA form, the CDR3 reads TGTGCCACCAGTGACGCCGGGACTAGCTTTTCGGCAACTTACAATGAGCAGTTCTTC. Protein sequence: CATSDAGTSFSATYNEQFF.

This clonotype was counted many times. At one end the junction does not follow the germline gene, possibly because of a read error. The V and J genes are TRBV19 and TRBJ1-2, with D uncertain. The germline gives CDR1 LNHDA, CDR2 SQIVND (reference sequence). This CDR3 has 13 amino acids. DNA of the CDR3: TGTGCCAGTACCGCGGTTGGGAACTATGGCTATACCTTC. Its translation: CASTAVGNYGYTF.

This clonotype occurred many times. The rearrangement links TRBV10-3 to TRBJ2-5; tentatively, D is TRBD1 or TRBD2 (5 bases each). The CDR3 covers 13 residues. V dropped 5 bases and J dropped 5 bases, with 12 bases sitting between them. Germline V gene lookup returns CDR1 ENHRY and CDR2 SYGVKD. The CDR3 DNA is TGTGCCATCAGTTCCGGGACGGCCGAGACCCAGTACTTC. The encoded protein is CAISSGTAETQYF.

This clonotype was counted between two and nine times. The genes are TRBV7-8 and TRBJ1-6; TRBD1 might be the D (5 bases). CDR1 is SGHVS, CDR2 FQNEAQ, per germline. Trimming took 1 base from V and 7 from J, leaving 17 bases between them. The length of the CDR3 is 17 residues. In nucleotides, the CDR3 is TGTGCCAGCAGCTTAGTCAGTCCGGGACTTATAAATTCACCCCTCCACTTT. Encoded protein: CASSLVSPGLINSPLHF. Full variable domain (outside the CDR3, taken from reference TRBV7-8 and TRBJ1-6): GAGVSQSPRYKVAKRGQDVALRCDPISGHVSLFWYQQALGQGPEFLTYFQNEAQLDKSGLPSDRFFAERPEGSVSTLKIQRTQQEDSAVYLCASSLVSPGLINSPLHFGNGTRLTVT.

This clonotype was observed a few times. V and J are TRBV10-3 and TRBJ1-1; D gene unclear. Germline V CDR1 and CDR2: ENHRY, SYGVKD. CDR3 length: 13 residues. Deletions cut 4 bases from V and 14 bases from J, with 20 bases between. The CDR3, as DNA: TGTGCCATCAGTGTTGGTCGAAACAATGAGCAGTTCTTT. Encoded protein: CAISVGRNNEQFF.

This clonotype was picked up a small number of times. A much larger clone lies one base from this, so it may be a read error. The chain carries TRBV20-1 and TRBJ2-7; TRBD2 is a possible D gene (5 bases). The V end lost 3 bases, the J end lost 3 bases, and 9 bases lay between the germline ends. CDR1 and CDR2 (germline): DFQATT, SNEGSKA (reference sequence). This CDR3 spans 12 amino acids. CDR3 amino acids: CSARYGNYEQYF. The CDR3 bases are TGCAGTGCTAGGTACGGGAACTACGAGCAGTACTTC.

The rearrangement joins TRBV30 to TRBJ1-1; tentative D call: TRBD1 (5 bases). The CDR3 extends over 15 amino acids. V lost 2 bases and J lost 4, with 17 bases in between. CDR1 and CDR2 from the germline V gene are GTSNPN and SVGIG (reference sequence). The CDR3 nucleotides read TGTGCCTGGAGTCGGTCTGGGGTCGGGGGCACTGAAGCTTTCTTT. This translates into CAWSRSGVGGTEAFF.

The V and J genes are TRBV29-1 and TRBJ1-2; 9 nucleotides line up with TRBD1. V dropped 0 bases and J dropped 8; count of bases not matched to a gene: 16. CDR1 and CDR2 (germline): SQVTM, ANQGSEA. CDR3 size: 17 residues. CDR3 DNA sequence: TGCAGCGTTGAAGATTGGACAGGGGCTACAAATGCTATCGGCTACACCTTC. Its protein product is CSVEDWTGATNAIGYTF. Looking up the rest from reference TRBV29-1 and TRBJ1-2 gives the full variable domain: SAVISQKPSRDICQRGTSLTIQCQVDSQVTMMFWYRQQPGQSLTLIATANQGSEATYESGFVIDKFPISRPNLTFSTLTVSNMSPEDSSIYLCSVEDWTGATNAIGYTFGSGTRLTVV.

Only one count was recorded for this clonotype. The genes are TRBV29-1 and TRBJ2-1; no clear D gene. The CDR3 runs 14 residues. V was pared by 3 bases and J by 0 bases, with 9 bases between. CDR1 is SQVTM, CDR2 ANQGSEA, per germline. The CDR3 nucleotides read TGCAGCGTTGAGTCCTGGAGCTCCTACAATGAGCAGTTCTTC. This encodes CSVESWSSYNEQFF.

This clonotype was recorded many times. This sequence joins TRBV2 and TRBJ1-4; D is unresolved. The CDR3 is 15 amino acids. Trimming left V 4 bases short and J 0 bases short, with 9 bases between. The germline V gene encodes CDR1 SNHLY and CDR2 FYNNEI. In DNA form, the CDR3 reads TGTGCCAGCAGTGCCGGGGTTTCAACTAATGAAAAACTGTTTTTT. It translates to CASSAGVSTNEKLFF.